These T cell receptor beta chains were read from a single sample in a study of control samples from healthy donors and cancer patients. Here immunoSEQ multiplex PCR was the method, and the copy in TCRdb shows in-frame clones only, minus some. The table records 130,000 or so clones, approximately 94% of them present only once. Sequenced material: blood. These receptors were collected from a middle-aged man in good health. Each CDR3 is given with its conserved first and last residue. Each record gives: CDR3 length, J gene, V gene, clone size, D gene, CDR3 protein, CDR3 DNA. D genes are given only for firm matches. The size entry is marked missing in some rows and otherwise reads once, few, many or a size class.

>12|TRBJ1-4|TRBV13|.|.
CASSLGREKLFF
TGTGCCAGCAGCTTAGGAAGAGAAAAACTGTTTTTT
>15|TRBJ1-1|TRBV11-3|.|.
CASSLGEGLNTEAFF
TGTGCCAGCAGCTTAGGTGAGGGGCTTAACACTGAAGCTTTCTTT
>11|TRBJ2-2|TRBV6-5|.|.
CASSQAGELFF
TGTGCCAGCAGCCAAGCCGGGGAGCTGTTTTTT
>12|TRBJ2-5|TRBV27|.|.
CASRAGVETQYF
TGTGCCAGCAGAGCCGGGGTAGAGACCCAGTACTTC
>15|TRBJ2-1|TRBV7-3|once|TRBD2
CASSPAGGPYNEQFF
TGTGCCAGCAGCCCGGCGGGGGGGCCTTACAATGAGCAGTTCTTC
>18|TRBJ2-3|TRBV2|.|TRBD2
CASSEAWSRTSGADTQYF
TGTGCCAGCAGTGAAGCGTGGTCTCGAACTAGCGGGGCAGATACGCAGTATTTT
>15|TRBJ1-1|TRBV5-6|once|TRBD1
CASSIGQGLNTEAFF
TGTGCCAGCAGCATCGGACAGGGATTGAACACTGAAGCTTTCTTT
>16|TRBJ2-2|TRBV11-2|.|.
CASSRNHGSRTGELFF
TGTGCCAGCAGCCGGAACCACGGGAGTAGGACCGGGGAGCTGTTTTTT
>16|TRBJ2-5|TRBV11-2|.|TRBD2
CASSFGGGARRETQYF
TGTGCCAGCAGCTTTGGCGGGGGGGCAAGGAGGGAGACCCAGTACTTC
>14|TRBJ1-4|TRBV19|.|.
CASNEAGFNEKLFF
TGTGCCAGTAATGAAGCAGGGTTCAATGAAAAACTGTTTTTT
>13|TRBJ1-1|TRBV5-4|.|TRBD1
CASRRQGDGEAFF
TGTGCCAGCAGGCGGCAGGGGGATGGTGAGGCTTTCTTT
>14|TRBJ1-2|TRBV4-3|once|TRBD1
CASSPRWTGEVYTF
TGCGCCAGCAGCCCCCGTTGGACAGGGGAAGTCTACACCTTC
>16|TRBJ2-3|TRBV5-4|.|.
CASSVFTGASTDTQYF
TGTGCCAGCAGCGTTTTTACAGGCGCTAGCACAGATACGCAGTATTTT
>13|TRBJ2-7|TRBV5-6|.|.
CASSRQGTIEQYF
TGTGCCAGCTCGCGTCAGGGGACGATTGAGCAGTACTTC
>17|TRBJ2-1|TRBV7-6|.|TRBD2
CASSLILAGASPNEQFF
TGTGCCAGCAGCTTAATACTAGCGGGAGCATCCCCCAATGAGCAGTTCTTC
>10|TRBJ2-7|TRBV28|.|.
CASSHLEQYF
TGTGCCAGCAGTCACCTCGAGCAGTACTTC
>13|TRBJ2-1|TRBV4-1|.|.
CASSQDLSNEQFF
TGCGCCAGCAGCCAAGATCTGAGTAATGAGCAGTTCTTC
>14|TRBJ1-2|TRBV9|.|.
CASSVVGAPGGYTF
TGTGCCAGCAGCGTAGTAGGGGCGCCGGGGGGCTACACCTTC
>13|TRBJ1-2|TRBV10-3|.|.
CAIRGTGTGGYTF
TGTGCCATCAGAGGGACCGGGACGGGTGGCTACACCTTC
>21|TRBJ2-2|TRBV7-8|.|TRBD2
CASSSSGRGSDYSGRSGELFF
TGTGCCAGCAGCTCCTCAGGGCGGGGGAGTGATTATAGCGGGAGGTCCGGGGAGCTGTTTTTT
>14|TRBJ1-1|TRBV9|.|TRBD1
CASSLGRGLTEAFF
TGTGCCAGCAGCCTGGGCAGGGGGCTAACTGAAGCTTTCTTT
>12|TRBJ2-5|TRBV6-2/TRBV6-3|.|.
CASSERGGTQYF
TGTGCCAGCAGCGAAAGGGGGGGGACCCAGTACTTC
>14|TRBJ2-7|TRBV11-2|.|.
CASSLAPRSYEQYF
TGTGCCAGCAGCTTAGCGCCTAGGTCCTACGAGCAGTACTTC
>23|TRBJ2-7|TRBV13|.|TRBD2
CASSSRRDRNASNGTSVAYEQYF
TGTGCCAGCAGCTCCCGAAGGGACAGAAATGCTTCGAACGGGACTAGCGTAGCCTACGAGCAGTACTTC
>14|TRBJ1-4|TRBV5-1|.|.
CASSLARTNEKLFF
TGCGCCAGCAGCTTGGCCAGGACTAATGAAAAACTGTTTTTT
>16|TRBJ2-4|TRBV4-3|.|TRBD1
CASSQEGRGLKNIQYF
TGCGCCAGCAGCCAAGAGGGCAGGGGGCTAAAAAACATTCAGTACTTC
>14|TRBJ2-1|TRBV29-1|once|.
CSVEEANVYNEQFF
TGCAGCGTTGAAGAGGCTAATGTCTACAATGAGCAGTTCTTC
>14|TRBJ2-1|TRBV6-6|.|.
CASSYVVRGDEQFF
TGTGCCAGCAGTTACGTTGTCCGTGGCGATGAGCAGTTCTTC
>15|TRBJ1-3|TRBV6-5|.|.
CASSYSSDRGNTIYF
TGTGCCAGCAGTTACTCCTCGGACCGGGGAAACACCATATATTTT
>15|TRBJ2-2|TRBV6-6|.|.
CASSYRGRGTGELFF
TGTGCCAGCAGTTACCGGGGGCGAGGCACCGGGGAGCTGTTTTTT
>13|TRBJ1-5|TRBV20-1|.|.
CSASPGANQPQHF
TGCAGTGCTAGTCCGGGGGCGAATCAGCCCCAGCATTTT
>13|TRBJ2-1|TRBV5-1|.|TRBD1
CASSLEGGIEQFF
TGCGCCAGCAGCTTGGAAGGGGGCATTGAGCAGTTCTTC
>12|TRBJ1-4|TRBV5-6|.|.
CASSLLFEKLFF
TGTGCCAGCAGCTTGTTGTTCGAAAAACTGTTTTTT
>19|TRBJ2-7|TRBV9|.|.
CASSVEFYGGRQGRSEQYF
TGTGCCAGCAGCGTAGAATTCTATGGCGGGAGACAGGGTAGAAGCGAGCAGTACTTC
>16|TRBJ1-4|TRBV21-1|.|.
CASSKAGHNRGEKLFF
TGTGCCAGCAGCAAAGCGGGACATAACCGAGGTGAAAAACTGTTTTTT
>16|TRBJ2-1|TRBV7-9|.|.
CASSWDGESSYNEQFF
TGTGCCAGCAGCTGGGACGGGGAAAGCTCCTACAATGAGCAGTTCTTC
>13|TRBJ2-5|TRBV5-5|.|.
CASSLGGGETQYF
TGTGCCAGCAGCTTGGGGGGAGGCGAGACCCAGTACTTC
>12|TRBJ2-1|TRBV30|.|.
CAWSATSVEQFF
TGTGCCTGGAGTGCGACCTCTGTGGAGCAGTTCTTC
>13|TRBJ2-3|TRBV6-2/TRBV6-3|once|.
CASSLISTDTQYF
TGTGCCAGCAGTCTCATTAGCACAGATACGCAGTATTTT
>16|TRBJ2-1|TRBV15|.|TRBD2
CATSRAYSGRDNEQFF
TGTGCCACCAGCAGAGCCTATAGCGGGAGGGACAATGAGCAGTTCTTC
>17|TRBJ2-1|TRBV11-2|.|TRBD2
CASSLSFAGGSYNEQFF
TGTGCCAGCAGCTTATCCTTTGCGGGAGGCTCCTACAATGAGCAGTTCTTC
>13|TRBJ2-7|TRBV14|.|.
CASSHQTTYEQYF
TGTGCCAGCAGCCATCAAACCACATACGAGCAGTACTTC
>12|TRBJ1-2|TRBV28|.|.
CASSTVIYGYTF
TGTGCCAGCAGCACAGTTATCTATGGCTACACCTTC
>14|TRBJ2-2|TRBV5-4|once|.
CASSLQLNTGELFF
TGTGCCAGCAGCTTACAGCTCAACACCGGGGAGCTGTTTTTT
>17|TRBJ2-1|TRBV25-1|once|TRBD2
CASSEPGLAGRYNEQFF
TGTGCCAGCAGTGAACCGGGACTAGCGGGACGGTACAATGAGCAGTTCTTC
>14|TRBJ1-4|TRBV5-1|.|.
CASSSDRAGEKLFF
TGCGCCAGCAGCTCCGACCGTGCTGGTGAAAAACTGTTTTTT
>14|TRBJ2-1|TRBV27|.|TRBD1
CASSYQGAYNEQFF
TGTGCCAGCAGTTACCAGGGGGCCTACAATGAGCAGTTCTTC
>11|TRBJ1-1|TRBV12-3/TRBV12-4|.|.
CASKGVPEAFF
TGTGCCAGCAAAGGGGTTCCTGAAGCTTTCTTT